The sequence of this T cell receptor beta chain was determined in a study of shared clonotypes between healthy human individuals. The data were produced by immunoSEQ multiplex PCR, yet TCRdb's version contains in-frame clones alone and is incomplete. The table records 1.6 million or so clones, 96% of them present only once. Details on this clone: Its matching antigen is unknown.

General study results and limits: Clonotype sharing among donors likely depends on sequencing depth. Unshared clonotypes carried lower generation probabilities than those common to all four donors.

Between the trimmed V and J ends, which lost 0 bases and 0 bases, there was a span of 13 bases. Germline V CDR1 and CDR2: SGDLS, YYNGEE. CDR3 size: 17 residues. Each sample came from a Caucasian adult donor living in Nashville, Tennessee. The TCR originated in a man aged 25 to 45 in good health. Sequencing was done on a sample of naive CD4+ T cells sorted from blood. Described subset: CD45RA+ positively selected. The chain recombines TRBV9 with TRBJ2-1; D might be TRBD2 (6 bases). CDR3 coding DNA: TGTGCCAGCAGCGTAGGTAGTAGCGGTAGCTCCTACAATGAGCAGTTCTTC. Encoded protein: CASSVGSSGSSYNEQFF.